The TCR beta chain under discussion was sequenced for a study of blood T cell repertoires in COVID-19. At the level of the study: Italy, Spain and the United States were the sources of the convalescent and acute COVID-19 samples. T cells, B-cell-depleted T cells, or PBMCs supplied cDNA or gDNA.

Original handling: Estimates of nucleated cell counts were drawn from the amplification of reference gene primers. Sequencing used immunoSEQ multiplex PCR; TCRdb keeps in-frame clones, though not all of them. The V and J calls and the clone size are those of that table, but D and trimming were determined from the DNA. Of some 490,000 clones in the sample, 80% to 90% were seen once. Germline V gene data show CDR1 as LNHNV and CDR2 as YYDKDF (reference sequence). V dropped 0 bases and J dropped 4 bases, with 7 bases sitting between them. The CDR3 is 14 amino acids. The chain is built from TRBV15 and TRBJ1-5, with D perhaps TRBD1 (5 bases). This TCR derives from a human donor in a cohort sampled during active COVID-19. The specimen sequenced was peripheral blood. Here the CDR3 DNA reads TGTGCCACCAGCAGAGATCCAGGGAATCAGCCCCAGCATTTT. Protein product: CATSRDPGNQPQHF. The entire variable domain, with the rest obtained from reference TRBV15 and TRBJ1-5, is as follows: DAMVIQNPRYQVTQFGKPVTLSCSQTLNHNVMYWYQQKSSQAPKLLFHYYDKDFNNEADTPDNFQSRRPNTSFCFLDIRSPGLGDTAMYLCATSRDPGNQPQHFGDGTRLSIL.